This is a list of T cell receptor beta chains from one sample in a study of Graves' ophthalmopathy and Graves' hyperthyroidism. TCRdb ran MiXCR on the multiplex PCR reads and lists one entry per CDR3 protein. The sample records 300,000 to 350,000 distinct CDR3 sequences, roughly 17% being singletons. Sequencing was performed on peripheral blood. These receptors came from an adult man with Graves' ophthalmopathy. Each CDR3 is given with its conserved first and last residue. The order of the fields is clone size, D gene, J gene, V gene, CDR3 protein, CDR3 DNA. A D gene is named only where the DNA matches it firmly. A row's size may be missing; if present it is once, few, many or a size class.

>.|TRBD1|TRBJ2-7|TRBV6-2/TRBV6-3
CASSVGQGAAEQYF
TGTGCCAGCAGTGTCGGACAGGGGGCGGCGGAGCAGTACTTC
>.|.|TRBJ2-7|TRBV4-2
CDISQESARGLNEQYF
TGTGACATCAGCCAAGAGTCCGCCAGGGGCCTCAACGAGCAGTACTTC
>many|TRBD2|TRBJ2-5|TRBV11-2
CASSLEGGRLETQYF
TGTGCCAGCAGCTTAGAGGGCGGGAGGCTAGAGACCCAGTACTTC
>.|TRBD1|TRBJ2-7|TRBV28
CASQPRRQGAYEQYF
TGTGCCAGCCAACCACGGCGGCAGGGGGCCTACGAGCAGTACTTC
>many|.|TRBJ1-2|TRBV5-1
CASSLAGRLQDGYTF
TGCGCCAGCAGCTTGGCCGGGCGACTCCAGGATGGCTACACCTTC
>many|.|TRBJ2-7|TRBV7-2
CASSLAWHKQYEQYF
TGTGCCAGCAGCTTAGCATGGCACAAACAATACGAGCAGTACTTC
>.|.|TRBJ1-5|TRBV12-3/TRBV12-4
CASSSGRKYSNQPQHF
TGTGCCAGCAGTTCGGGACGGAAGTATAGCAATCAGCCCCAGCATTTT
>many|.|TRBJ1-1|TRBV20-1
CSARDGRANTEAFF
TGCAGTGCTAGAGATGGGAGAGCGAACACTGAAGCTTTCTTT
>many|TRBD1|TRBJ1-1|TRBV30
CALNRQGKRGWDTEAFF
TGTGCCTTGAACCGACAGGGGAAAAGGGGATGGGACACTGAAGCTTTCTTT
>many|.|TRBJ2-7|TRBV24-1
CATSDVATGSYEQYF
TGTGCCACCAGTGATGTGGCGACAGGCTCCTACGAGCAGTACTTC
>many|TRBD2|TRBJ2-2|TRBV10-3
CAISGRVAGSSTGELFF
TGTGCCATCAGTGGCAGGGTAGCGGGATCGAGCACCGGGGAGCTGTTTTTT
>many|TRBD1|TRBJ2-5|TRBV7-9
CASSLVVGTEFKETQYF
TGTGCCAGCAGCTTAGTTGTTGGGACAGAATTTAAAGAGACCCAGTACTTC
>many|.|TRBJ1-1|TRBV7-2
CASSSWGRGDTEAFF
TGTGCCAGCAGCTCTTGGGGCCGCGGGGACACTGAAGCTTTCTTT
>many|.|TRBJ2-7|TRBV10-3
CAISDSGDSEQYF
TGTGCCATCAGTGATTCGGGGGATAGCGAGCAGTACTTC
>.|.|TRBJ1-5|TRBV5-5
CASSMTDYSNQPQHF
TGTGCCAGCAGCATGACAGATTATAGCAATCAGCCCCAGCATTTT
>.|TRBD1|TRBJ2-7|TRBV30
CAWKVSEQGEQSF
TGTGCCTGGAAGGTCAGCGAACAGGGGGAGCAGTCCTTC
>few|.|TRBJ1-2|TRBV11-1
CASSLLTGGLNYGYTF
TGTGCCAGCAGCTTACTCACTGGGGGGCTTAACTATGGCTACACCTTC
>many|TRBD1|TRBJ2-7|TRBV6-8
CASSTTDRGWEQYF
TGTGCCAGCAGCACCACGGACAGGGGCTGGGAGCAGTACTTC
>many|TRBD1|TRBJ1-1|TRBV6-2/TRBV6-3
CATRQGGGTEAFF
TGTGCCACGAGACAGGGTGGGGGGACTGAAGCTTTCTTT
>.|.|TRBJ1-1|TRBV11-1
CASSYRQDGTEAFF
TGTGCCAGCAGCTATCGACAGGATGGTACTGAAGCTTTCTTT
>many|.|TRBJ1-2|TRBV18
CASSPQPTKGSWGYTF
TGTGCCAGCTCGCCGCAACCCACCAAGGGGTCCTGGGGCTACACCTTC
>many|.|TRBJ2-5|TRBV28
CASTGGGKARETQYF
TGTGCCAGCACCGGGGGCGGAAAAGCGAGGGAGACCCAGTACTTC
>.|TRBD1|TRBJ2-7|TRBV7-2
CASSSIRGHEQYF
TGTGCCAGCAGCTCAATCAGGGGGCACGAGCAGTACTTC
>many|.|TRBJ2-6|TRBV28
CASDLAGANVLTF
TGTGCCAGCGACTTGGCTGGGGCCAACGTCCTGACTTTC
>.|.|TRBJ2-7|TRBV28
CASSPIETQPYEQSF
TGTGCCAGCAGTCCCATCGAGACGCAACCCTACGAGCAGTCCTTC
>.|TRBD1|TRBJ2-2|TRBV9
CASSHGTGGGGELFF
TGTGCCAGCAGCCATGGGACAGGAGGGGGTGGGGAGCTGTTTTTT
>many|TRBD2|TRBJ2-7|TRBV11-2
CASSLDPTWEGEPYF
TGTGCCAGCAGCTTAGATCCGACCTGGGAGGGAGAGCCGTACTTC
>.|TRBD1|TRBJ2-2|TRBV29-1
CSGPTGTEDTGELFF
TGCAGCGGACCCACCGGGACAGAAGACACCGGGGAGCTGTTTTTT
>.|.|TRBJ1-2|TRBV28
CASSFGPRGYGYTF
TGTGCCAGCAGTTTTGGGCCAAGGGGTTATGGCTACACCTTC
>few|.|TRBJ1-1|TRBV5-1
CASSLAMGGISEAFF
TGCGCCAGCAGCTTGGCTATGGGGGGGATAAGTGAAGCTTTCTTT
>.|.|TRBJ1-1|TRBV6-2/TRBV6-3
CASSLYPTGEAFF
TGTGCCAGCAGCTTATACCCCACAGGTGAAGCTTTCTTT
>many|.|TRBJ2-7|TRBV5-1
CASSLAGNAYEQYF
TGCGCCAGCAGCTTGGCCGGGAACGCCTACGAGCAGTACTTC
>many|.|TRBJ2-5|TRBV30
CAWSGRAPQETQYF
TGTGCCTGGAGTGGGCGAGCACCTCAAGAGACCCAGTACTTC
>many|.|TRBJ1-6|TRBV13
CASSLTHRARGNSPLHF
TGTGCCAGCAGCTTGACCCACAGGGCCAGAGGGAATTCACCCCTCCACTTT
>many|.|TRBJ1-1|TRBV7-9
CASSLLGPNTEAFF
TGTGCCAGCAGCTTATTAGGACCGAACACTGAAGCTTTCTTT
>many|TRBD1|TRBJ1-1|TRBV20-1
CSARAHSNTGAEAFF
TGCAGTGCTAGAGCCCATTCTAATACAGGGGCTGAAGCTTTCTTT
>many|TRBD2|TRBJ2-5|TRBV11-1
CASSRTSGYQETQYF
TGTGCCAGCAGCCGGACTAGCGGGTACCAAGAGACCCAGTACTTC
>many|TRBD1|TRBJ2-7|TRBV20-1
CSARDWTGGYEQYF
TGCAGTGCTAGAGATTGGACAGGGGGATACGAGCAGTACTTC
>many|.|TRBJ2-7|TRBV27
CASSSHGPNTYEQYF
TGTGCCAGCAGTTCACATGGACCGAACACCTACGAGCAGTACTTC
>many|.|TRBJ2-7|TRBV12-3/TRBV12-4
CASSFADRSYEQYF
TGTGCCAGCAGTTTTGCAGACCGCTCCTACGAGCAGTACTTC
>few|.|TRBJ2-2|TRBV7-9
CASTRKDTGELFF
TGTGCCAGCACCCGAAAAGACACCGGGGAGCTGTTTTTT
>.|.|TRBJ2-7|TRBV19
CASSMGGRNEQYF
TGTGCCAGTAGTATGGGCGGAAGAAACGAGCAGTACTTC